One sample yielded the 6 T cell receptor beta chains listed below, sequenced in a study of T cell responses to AZD1222 COVID-19 vaccine listed by TCRdb under 2021. The library was obtained by the immunoSEQ multiplex PCR assay. TCRdb retrieved this table from immuneACCESS and kept in-frame rearrangements only. Not all clones are present; in checked studies, unresolved V genes account for under half, and no reason is known for the remainder. The sample data list 120,000 or so clones, and around nine tenths of these were observed just once. The ten largest clones add up to approximately 3.5% of the sample. This specimen's time point label, per the study, means: baseline before first vaccination. Sample: peripheral blood, taken on day 0 of AZD1222 vaccination. These receptors all stem from an adult in good health.

This clone has only a few counts. This sequence joins TRBV14 and TRBJ2-7; D is perhaps TRBD2 (5 bases). Germline-derived CDR1 and CDR2 are SGHDN and FVKESK. The CDR3 spans 14 residues. Trimming cost V 4 bases and J 7 bases, with 17 bases left between them. For the CDR3, the DNA is TGTGCCAGCAGCCGACACGGGGTTCTTGATGAGCAGTACTTC. Protein sequence: CASSRHGVLDEQYF.

The chain combines TRBV28 with TRBJ2-2; D possibly corresponds to TRBD2 (6 bases). The germline gives CDR1 MDHEN, CDR2 SYDVKM. The CDR3 spans 16 residues. The V end was cut by 8 bases, the J end by 5 bases, with 21 bases between. The CDR3 region has the DNA TGTGCCAGCGAAGTTTCGGGGGATCGAGTTACCGGGGAGCTGTTTTTT. This encodes CASEVSGDRVTGELFF.

The chain links TRBV29-1 to TRBJ1-2, with 9 bases matching TRBD1. The CDR3 covers 16 residues. V dropped 3 bases and J dropped 4; count of bases not matched to a gene: 12. The germline V gene has CDR1 SQVTM and CDR2 ANQGSEA. CDR3 protein: CSVDGQPGQGFYGYTF. The DNA of the CDR3 is TGCAGCGTTGATGGGCAACCGGGACAGGGATTCTATGGCTACACCTTC.

The V call is TRBV18, the J call TRBJ1-1, with D tentatively TRBD1 (6 bases). CDR3 length: 15 residues. Germline CDR1 is KGHSH and CDR2 is LQKENI. V was clipped by 1 base and J by 2 bases, with 11 bases between them. CDR3 protein: CASSPRGGRNTEAFF. The CDR3 nucleotides are TGTGCCAGCTCACCACGGGGGGGGCGAAACACTGAAGCTTTCTTT.

This clone was picked up a small number of times. The rearrangement links TRBV20-1 to TRBJ2-7, with D perhaps given as TRBD1 or TRBD2 (5 bases each). V was clipped by 3 bases and J by 4 bases, with 19 bases between them. The germline CDR1 and CDR2 sequences are DFQATT and SNEGSKA (reference sequence). This CDR3 has 15 amino acids. The CDR3 protein is CSASGDPPTDYEQYF. The CDR3 coding sequence is TGCAGTGCTAGTGGGGACCCACCGACCGATTACGAGCAGTACTTC.

The V gene is TRBV5-1, the J gene TRBJ2-1; 9 bases fit TRBD1. V trimming: 2 bases; J trimming: 10 bases; junction bases outside the gene matches: 10. Germline lookup yields CDR1 SGHRS and CDR2 YFSETQ. The CDR3 has 15 residues. CDR3 residues: CASSLPGTGNREQFF. The CDR3, as DNA: TGCGCCAGCAGCTTACCCGGGACAGGGAACAGGGAGCAGTTCTTC.